The next 32 T cell receptor beta chains were all read from a single sample in a study of shared clonotypes between healthy human individuals (dated by TCRdb to between 2020 and 2021). The library was obtained by the immunoSEQ multiplex PCR assay. TCRdb retrieved this table from immuneACCESS and kept in-frame rearrangements only. Not all clones are present; in checked studies, unresolved V genes account for under half, and no reason is known for the remainder. Recorded for this sample are under 1,100,000 clones; roughly 74% of them occurred a single time. The top ten constitute under 0.8% of the sample. The sample was memory CD4+ T cells from PBMCs. Explained via the paper, the cell subset or site label denotes: CD45RA-negative fraction. The receptors shown here come from a man aged 18-30 years in good health. Some clones in this sample may be carry-over from other donors' samples.

The chain joins TRBV29-1 to TRBJ2-7, with TRBD2 matching 13 bases. CDR1 and CDR2 (germline): SQVTM, ANQGSEA. The CDR3 length is 16 residues. The V gene end was trimmed by 6 bases and the J gene end by 4 bases; junction bases not matched to a gene: 12. CDR3 sequence: CSVTSALAGGIYEQYF. The CDR3 bases are TGCAGCGTCACTTCCGCACTAGCGGGAGGGATTTACGAGCAGTACTTC.

The chain employs TRBV15 and TRBJ2-5; D remains unclear. Germline V gene data show CDR1 as LNHNV and CDR2 as YYDKDF (reference sequence). V lost 0 bases and J 5 bases, leaving 10 bases between the germline ends. The CDR3 has 14 amino acids. The CDR3 loop reads CATSRDARTETQYF. The CDR3 DNA is TGTGCCACCAGCAGAGATGCACGCACGGAGACCCAGTACTTC.

The V gene is TRBV5-1, the J gene TRBJ1-1; D gene unclear. V lost 0 bases to trimming and J lost 1 base, with 7 bases between them. This CDR3 contains 14 residues. CDR1 is SGHRS, CDR2 YFSETQ, per germline. For the CDR3, the DNA is TGCGCCAGCAGCTTGGACGGACGGAACACTGAAGCTTTCTTT. Amino acid sequence: CASSLDGRNTEAFF.

J is TRBJ1-2 and V is TRBV28; TRBD1 is a possible D gene (5 bases). The V end was cut by 9 bases, the J end by 8 bases, with 25 bases between. Germline V gives CDR1 MDHEN, CDR2 SYDVKM. The length of the CDR3 is 15 residues. The CDR3 sequence is CASTLPGSTARGYTF. Here the CDR3 DNA reads TGTGCCAGTACCCTTCCAGGGTCTACCGCGCGGGGCTACACCTTC.

In its sample, this clone was seen a few times. The chain has TRBV15 and TRBJ2-7; 9 nucleotides line up with TRBD2. In germline, CDR1 is LNHNV, CDR2 YYDKDF (reference sequence). This CDR3 is built from 15 residues. J was trimmed by 3 bases and V by 0 bases; bases with no gene match: 3. For the CDR3, the DNA is TGTGCCACCAGCAGAGAGACTAGCGGATTCTACGAGCAGTACTTC. It encodes CATSRETSGFYEQYF.

The J gene is TRBJ1-1, the V gene TRBV28; no reliable D call. Germline CDR1 is MDHEN and CDR2 is SYDVKM. Trimming pared 6 bases from V and 1 base from J, leaving 9 bases between. The CDR3 is made up of 13 amino acids. The CDR3 loop is CASSMNRNTEAFF. The CDR3 coding sequence is TGTGCCAGCAGCATGAATCGGAACACTGAAGCTTTCTTT. Filled out from reference TRBV28 and TRBJ1-1, the complete variable domain reads DVKVTQSSRYLVKRTGEKVFLECVQDMDHENMFWYRQDPGLGLRLIYFSYDVKMKEKGDIPEGYSVSREKKERFSLILESASTNQTSMYLCASSMNRNTEAFFGQGTRLTVV.

The chain has TRBV4-3 and TRBJ2-7; TRBD1 or TRBD2 may be the D gene (6 bases each). The CDR3 has 15 residues. CDR1 and CDR2 from the germline V gene are LGHNA and YSLEER. Trimming removed 0 bases from V and 6 bases from J, with 15 bases in between. DNA of the CDR3: TGCGCCAGCAGCCAAGATAGGGGGGCTTTGACCGAGCAGTACTTC. It translates to CASSQDRGALTEQYF.

The chain has TRBV11-2 and TRBJ1-5; perhaps TRBD1 as D (5 bases). Germline V lookup: CDR1 SGHAT, CDR2 FQNNGV. With 5 bases removed from V and 3 bases from J, the gap between germline ends came to 17 bases. The CDR3 covers 16 residues. The CDR3 region has the DNA TGTGCCAGCAGCCCAGAGCGGGGCAGCCACAATCAGCCCCAGCATTTT. Residues: CASSPERGSHNQPQHF.

The rearrangement uses TRBV2 and TRBJ2-7; tentative D call: TRBD2 (5 bases). CDR3 length: 16 residues. Per the germline V gene, CDR1 is SNHLY and CDR2 is FYNNEI. Between the trimmed V and J ends, which lost 2 bases and 2 bases, there was a span of 16 bases. CDR3 sequence reads: CASSERGQLVTYEQYF. DNA of the CDR3: TGTGCCAGCAGTGAACGAGGGCAGCTGGTCACCTACGAGCAGTACTTC.

This clone occurred many times. The J gene is TRBJ2-2, the V gene TRBV10-2, with 11 bases identical to TRBD2. This CDR3 comprises 14 residues. Trimming cost V 4 bases and J 6 bases; bases outside gene matches: 1. Per the germline V gene, CDR1 is WSHSY and CDR2 is SAAADI. This CDR3 is CASSALAGAGELFF. For the CDR3, the DNA is TGCGCCAGCAGTGCACTAGCGGGAGCCGGGGAGCTGTTTTTT.

The genes are TRBV30 and TRBJ2-6; no clear D gene. The CDR3 sequence is 15 residues long. Germline assignment: CDR1 GTSNPN and CDR2 SVGIG (reference sequence). Trimming pared 0 bases from V and 0 bases from J, leaving 6 bases between. For the CDR3, the DNA is TGTGCCTGGAGTGTGGGCCGCTCTGGGGCCAACGTCCTGACTTTC. Translating gives CAWSVGRSGANVLTF.

The chain has TRBV4-3 and TRBJ1-3, with no clear D. V was shortened by 0 bases and J by 0 bases, with 9 bases between the two germline ends. The CDR3 has 16 amino acids. Per germline, CDR1 LGHNA and CDR2 YSLEER. CDR3 sequence: CASSQDMAYSGNTIYF. The DNA for the CDR3 is TGCGCCAGCAGCCAAGATATGGCTTACTCTGGAAACACCATATATTTT.

This chain uses TRBV5-1 with TRBJ2-7; 13 positions match TRBD2. The length of the CDR3 is 17 residues. In germline, CDR1 is SGHRS, CDR2 YFSETQ. V was clipped by 4 bases and J by 2 bases; unmatched bases: 9. The CDR3 is CASSAGLAGDLAYEQYF. The DNA of the CDR3 is TGCGCCAGCAGCGCCGGACTAGCGGGAGATCTCGCCTACGAGCAGTACTTC.

The chain's CDR3 is CASSAPGTRKSQFF. CDR3 coding DNA: TGTGCCAGCAGCGCCCCCGGGACTCGGAAATCCCAGTTCTTC. The chain has TRBV5-6 and TRBJ2-1; D perhaps matches TRBD2 (6 bases). Germline V lookup: CDR1 SGHDT, CDR2 YYEEEE. V was shortened by 4 bases and J by 13 bases, with 21 bases between the two germline ends. The CDR3 runs 14 residues.

This clone was detected a few times. Distinct nucleotide sequences in the sample also encode this CDR3. V gene TRBV2 combines with J gene TRBJ1-5; D gene ambiguous. Germline V gives CDR1 SNHLY, CDR2 FYNNEI. This CDR3 spans 12 amino acids. Trimming took off 8 bases at V and 1 base at J, with 6 bases between the two ends. CDR3 in DNA: TGTGCCAGCGGAGGGAGCAATCAGCCCCAGCATTTT. Its translation is CASGGSNQPQHF.

V is TRBV18 and J is TRBJ1-5; D uncertain. The germline V gene has CDR1 KGHSH and CDR2 LQKENI. The CDR3 consists of 15 residues. The V end lost 0 bases, the J end lost 4 bases, and 10 bases lay between the germline ends. CDR3 bases: TGTGCCAGCTCACCACCGAACCAGAGAAATCAGCCCCAGCATTTT. Its translation: CASSPPNQRNQPQHF.

This clone was picked up a small number of times. The V call is TRBV30, the J call TRBJ1-5; TRBD1 is a possible D gene (5 bases). CDR3 size: 15 residues. Looked up from germline, CDR1 is GTSNPN and CDR2 is SVGIG (reference sequence). Deletions cut 2 bases from V and 4 bases from J, with 15 bases between. The chain's CDR3 is CAWSHGDGVNQPQHF. CDR3 DNA: TGTGCCTGGAGTCACGGGGACGGAGTAAATCAGCCCCAGCATTTT.

The chain couples TRBV6-1 to TRBJ1-6, with D uncertain. The CDR3 covers 16 residues. V shed 4 bases and J shed 6 bases, with 16 bases lying between them. Germline V lookup: CDR1 MNHNS, CDR2 SASEGT. The CDR3 nucleotides are TGTGCCAGCAGTGCGCCCCTCTGGCAGGTTAATTCACCCCTCCACTTT. Protein: CASSAPLWQVNSPLHF.

The chain uses TRBV11-2 and TRBJ1-3, with TRBD1 as a possible D gene (6 bases). CDR1 SGHAT and CDR2 FQNNGV come from the germline V gene. The CDR3 loop spans 15 amino acids. The V gene lost 7 bases and the J gene lost 4 bases, with 17 bases spanning the gap. CDR3 protein: CASTFLQGRGNTIYF. CDR3 bases: TGTGCCAGCACTTTCTTACAGGGTCGGGGAAACACCATATATTTT.

V is TRBV11-3 and J is TRBJ2-1, with TRBD2 identical over 12 bases. The CDR3 runs 17 residues. Losses at the gene ends were 5 bases for V and 9 bases for J; bases not matched to a gene: 14. The germline V gene encodes CDR1 SGHNT and CDR2 YENEEA. The CDR3 nucleotides read TGTGCCAGCAGCCAAGCCAGTCCCGGACTAGCGGGAAGTGAGCAGTTCTTC. Its protein product is CASSQASPGLAGSEQFF.

CDR3 sequence reads: CAISGTSGVYNEQFF. In nucleotides, the CDR3 is TGTGCCATCAGTGGGACTAGCGGGGTCTACAATGAGCAGTTCTTC. The rearrangement links TRBV10-3 to TRBJ2-1, with TRBD2 matching over 12 bases. CDR3 length: 15 residues. The germline V gene encodes CDR1 ENHRY and CDR2 SYGVKD. V was clipped by 4 bases and J by 3 bases; unmatched bases: 1.

The V and J genes are TRBV4-2 and TRBJ2-7; TRBD1 matches 8 bases. The germline CDR1 and CDR2 sequences are LGHNA and YNFKEQ. The V gene end was trimmed by 1 base and the J gene end by 3 bases; junction bases not matched to a gene: 11. This CDR3 comprises 17 residues. CDR3 region: CASSQGEMTGDHYEQYF. For the CDR3, the DNA is TGTGCCAGCAGCCAAGGGGAGATGACAGGGGACCACTACGAGCAGTACTTC.

The rearrangement joins TRBV5-4 to TRBJ1-3; TRBD1 might be the D (5 bases). The ends were cut back, 4 bases at V and 0 bases at J, with 11 bases in the middle. Germline CDR1 reads SGHNT; CDR2 reads YYREEE (reference sequence). The CDR3 totals 15 residues. The CDR3 nucleotides are TGTGCCAGCAGCCAGGGACCGAACTCTGGAAACACCATATATTTT. Its protein is CASSQGPNSGNTIYF.

The chain is built from TRBV13 and TRBJ2-3; D possibly corresponds to TRBD2 (5 bases). V lost 5 bases and J lost 5, with 11 bases in between. CDR3 length: 13 amino acids. CDR1 PRHDT and CDR2 FYEKMQ come from the germline V gene (reference sequence). CDR3 region: CASSPYRGDTQYF. The CDR3 region has the DNA TGTGCCAGCAGCCCCTATCGGGGAGATACGCAGTATTTT. Variable domain in full (rest from reference TRBV13 and TRBJ2-3): AAGVIQSPRHLIKEKRETATLKCYPIPRHDTVYWYQQGPGQDPQFLISFYEKMQSDKGSIPDRFSAQQFSDYHSELNMSSLELGDSALYFCASSPYRGDTQYFGPGTRLTVL.

The CDR3 protein is CAISDRSGYTF. As DNA, the CDR3 is TGTGCCATCAGTGACCGTTCGGGCTACACCTTC. The rearrangement uses TRBV10-3 and TRBJ1-2; D unresolved. Germline lookup yields CDR1 ENHRY and CDR2 SYGVKD. V lost 3 bases and J lost 8, with 7 bases in between. The CDR3 has 11 amino acids.

V is TRBV7-9 and J is TRBJ1-3, with D possibly being TRBD1 (5 bases). Trimming stripped 3 bases from V and 4 bases from J, with 16 bases between. The CDR3 totals 16 residues. Germline V CDR1 and CDR2: SEHNR, FQNEAQ (reference sequence). The chain's CDR3 is CASSLVGDKGGNTIYF. Here the CDR3 DNA reads TGTGCCAGCAGCTTGGTAGGGGATAAGGGCGGAAACACCATATATTTT.

This chain links TRBV6-5 with TRBJ2-7; 8 nucleotides line up with TRBD1. V lost 0 bases to trimming and J lost 4 bases; unmatched junction nucleotides: 8. CDR3 length: 16 amino acids. Germline CDR1 reads MNHEY; CDR2 reads SVGAGI. The DNA for the CDR3 is TGTGCCAGCAGTTACTCGAACCGCAGGGGGCTTTACGAGCAGTACTTC. Translating it yields CASSYSNRRGLYEQYF.

On this clone: This may arise from a read error, as a much more abundant clone is one base away. This sample includes further DNA sequences coding for the same CDR3. The rearrangement joins TRBV7-9 to TRBJ1-1; maybe TRBD1 (5 bases). With 2 bases removed from V and 1 base from J, the gap between germline ends came to 8 bases. CDR1 and CDR2 from the germline V gene are SEHNR and FQNEAQ (reference sequence). The CDR3 runs 14 residues. CDR3 protein: CASSLNQGNTEAFF. CDR3 in DNA: TGTGCCAGCAGCTTAAACCAGGGGAACACTGAAGCTTTCTTT.

The chain is built from TRBV28 and TRBJ2-7; 7 bases are shared with TRBD1. Germline CDR1 reads MDHEN; CDR2 reads SYDVKM. This CDR3 has 15 amino acids. Trimming took 6 bases from V and 0 from J; bases not matched to a gene: 8. The CDR3 sequence: CASSPTRDSSYEQYF. DNA for the CDR3: TGTGCCAGCAGCCCGACCCGGGACAGCTCCTACGAGCAGTACTTC.

The chain uses TRBV7-2 and TRBJ1-1; 9 bases align to TRBD1. CDR3 length equals 17 residues. V lost 1 base, J lost 4 bases, and 10 bases stayed unmatched. Germline values: CDR1 SGHTA, CDR2 FQGNSA. The chain's CDR3 is CASSLVGTGFGVTEAFF. The CDR3 DNA sequence: TGTGCCAGCAGCTTAGTTGGGACAGGGTTTGGAGTCACTGAAGCTTTCTTT.

This clone was found a few times. This chain links TRBV9 with TRBJ1-5, with D unclear. The CDR3 consists of 13 residues. Germline CDR1 SGDLS, CDR2 YYNGEE. Trimming took 0 bases from V and 7 from J, leaving 8 bases between them. The CDR3 sequence is CASSVGPGQPQHF. The CDR3 bases are TGTGCCAGCAGCGTAGGCCCGGGGCAGCCCCAGCATTTT.

The chain carries TRBV30 and TRBJ1-2, with 8 positions matching TRBD1. This CDR3 is 14 amino acids long. V was clipped by 0 bases and J by 4 bases; unmatched bases: 4. Per the germline V gene, CDR1 is GTSNPN and CDR2 is SVGIG (reference sequence). CDR3 coding DNA: TGTGCCTGGAGTGTACAGGGGGGCCCCTATGGCTACACCTTC. Translating it yields CAWSVQGGPYGYTF.